Each of the 15 T cell receptor beta chains below was sequenced from the same sample in a study of T cells in Graves' hyperthyroidism and ophthalmopathy. TCR beta CDR3 sequences were amplified from RNA transcripts. Primed by the HTBI set, a first-round RT-PCR was run on the TCR CDR3. Each CDR3 protein is one row after TCRdb ran MiXCR on the multiplex PCR reads. The sample has about 530,000 distinct CDR3 sequences; roughly a sixth are singletons. The sample taken for sequencing was blood. These receptors were obtained from a woman between 18 and 29 years old with Graves' ophthalmopathy.

This clonotype was counted ten times or more. The chain has TRBV20-1 and TRBJ2-1; TRBD2 matches 7 bases. J was trimmed by 6 bases and V by 5 bases; bases with no gene match: 10. The germline CDR1 and CDR2 sequences are DFQATT and SNEGSKA (reference sequence). This CDR3 has 14 residues. As DNA, the CDR3 is TGCAGTGCTTCACCTAGCGGACTGCCCAATGAGCAGTTCTTC. Its protein is CSASPSGLPNEQFF.

This clonotype was observed a few times. The chain employs TRBV7-9 and TRBJ1-1; 7 bases are a match to TRBD1. CDR3 length equals 14 residues. CDR1 is SEHNR, CDR2 FQNEAQ, per germline (reference sequence). V dropped 5 bases and J dropped 3; count of bases not matched to a gene: 6. The DNA for the CDR3 is TGTGCCAGCAGCCCAGGGGGGACCCACACTGAAGCTTTCTTT. As protein: CASSPGGTHTEAFF. Looking up the rest from reference TRBV7-9 and TRBJ1-1 gives the full variable domain: DTGVSQNPRHKITKRGQNVTFRCDPISEHNRLYWYRQTLGQGPEFLTYFQNEAQLEKSRLLSDRFSAERPKGSFSTLEIQRTEQGDSAMYLCASSPGGTHTEAFFGQGTRLTVV.

At least ten counts were recorded for this clonotype. This chain links TRBV2 with TRBJ1-5; D gene ambiguous. Germline V gene sequence: CDR1 SNHLY, CDR2 FYNNEI. The CDR3 has 15 residues. V lost 4 bases and J 9 bases, leaving 19 bases between the germline ends. The DNA of the CDR3 is TGTGCCAGCAGTGTGGACGACACTCCCGGCGGGCCCCAGCATTTT. It encodes CASSVDDTPGGPQHF. Based on the CDR3 plus reference TRBV2 and TRBJ1-5, the full variable domain is EPEVTQTPSHQVTQMGQEVILRCVPISNHLYFYWYRQILGQKVEFLVSFYNNEISEKSEIFDDQFSVERPDGSNFTLKIRSTKLEDSAMYFCASSVDDTPGGPQHFGDGTRLSIL.

At least ten counts were recorded for this clonotype. This rearrangement joins TRBV5-5 to TRBJ2-7; no reliable D call. Per germline, CDR1 SGHKS and CDR2 YYEKEE (reference sequence). The CDR3 has 15 amino acids. Trimming removed 1 base from V and 1 base from J, with 12 bases in between. The CDR3 DNA sequence: TGTGCCAGCAGCTTGCTGGCAGACCATTCCTACGAGCAGTACTTC. This codes for CASSLLADHSYEQYF.

Notes on this clonotype: An end of the junction does not agree with germline; a read error may underlie this. The J gene is TRBJ1-1, the V gene TRBV5-6; possibly TRBD1 for D (6 bases). Germline V CDR1 and CDR2: SGHDT, YYEEEE. There are 14 residues in the CDR3. DNA for the CDR3: TGTGCCAGCAGCTTTAGGGGGGCTCGGACTGGAGCTTTCTTT. Translating it yields CASSFRGARTGAFF.

This clonotype was observed a handful of times. The CDR3 loop is CSVGDARRYTF. Written as DNA, the CDR3 is TGCAGCGTCGGGGACGCCCGTCGCTACACCTTC. The chain recombines TRBV29-1 with TRBJ1-2; a weak D match, TRBD1 (5 bases). Deletions cut 6 bases from V and 9 bases from J, with 14 bases between. This CDR3 contains 11 residues. Germline CDR1 SQVTM, CDR2 ANQGSEA.

This clonotype has more than one count but fewer than ten. The rearrangement uses TRBV7-9 and TRBJ2-3, with 14 bases aligning to TRBD2. This CDR3 is built from 17 residues. CDR1 and CDR2 (germline): SEHNR, FQNEAQ (reference sequence). Losses at the gene ends were 1 base for V and 3 bases for J; bases not matched to a gene: 3. The CDR3 spells CASSLGRLAGGTDTQYF. The DNA for the CDR3 is TGTGCCAGCAGCTTAGGGAGACTAGCGGGAGGGACAGATACGCAGTATTTT.

This clonotype was seen at least ten times. V usage is TRBV7-3 and J usage is TRBJ2-1; 12 bases are a match to TRBD1. The V and J ends lost 4 bases and 9 bases, in that order; junction bases with no gene match: 4. CDR3 length equals 14 residues. In germline, CDR1 is SGHTA, CDR2 FQGTGA. The CDR3 sequence: CASSSGQGASEQFF. The CDR3 DNA reads TGTGCCAGCAGCTCGGGACAGGGGGCAAGTGAGCAGTTCTTC.

This clonotype appeared many times. CDR3 nucleotides: TGTGCCAGCAGCATCGCGTGGGGCTTGAACACTGAAGCTTTCTTT. It yields the protein CASSIAWGLNTEAFF. This chain connects TRBV28 to TRBJ1-1, with a weak D call TRBD1 (5 bases). The CDR3 runs 15 residues. Germline V CDR1 and CDR2: MDHEN, SYDVKM. Trimming took off 6 bases at V and 0 bases at J, with 14 bases between the two ends.

V is TRBV27 and J is TRBJ2-3; no clear D. Germline V gene data show CDR1 as MNHEY and CDR2 as SMNVEV (reference sequence). The CDR3 is 16 amino acids. V was trimmed by 3 bases and J by 2 bases, leaving 15 bases between them. For the CDR3, the DNA is TGTGCCAGCAGTTTCTCAGGCGAAGTCCTCACAGATACGCAGTATTTT. It specifies CASSFSGEVLTDTQYF.

This clonotype was seen more than once but under ten times. This chain connects TRBV13 to TRBJ2-1; the match to TRBD2 covers 11 bases. The CDR3 spans 17 residues. Trimming cost V 1 base and J 3 bases; bases outside gene matches: 5. Germline V CDR1 and CDR2: PRHDT, FYEKMQ (reference sequence). Written as DNA, the CDR3 is TGTGCCAGCAGCTTAGAAGGGACTAGCGGAAGCTACAATGAGCAGTTCTTC. Translated, it gives CASSLEGTSGSYNEQFF.

This clonotype was observed many times. The chain is built from TRBV27 and TRBJ1-2; TRBD1 agrees at 8 bases. Looked up from germline, CDR1 is MNHEY and CDR2 is SMNVEV (reference sequence). The ends lost 6 bases at V and 3 bases at J; junction bases unmatched: 3. There are 13 residues in the CDR3. CDR3 nucleotides: TGTGCCAGCAGGACAGGGGCGTACTATGGCTACACCTTC. Its protein is CASRTGAYYGYTF.

This clonotype turned up a few times. The gene calls are TRBV30 and TRBJ2-7; 8 positions agree with TRBD1. V dropped 2 bases and J dropped 7; count of bases not matched to a gene: 4. This CDR3 has 12 amino acids. Germline V gene sequence: CDR1 GTSNPN, CDR2 SVGIG (reference sequence). The CDR3 is CAWSWTGREQYF. The CDR3 region has the DNA TGTGCCTGGAGTTGGACAGGGAGGGAGCAGTACTTC.

This clonotype was recorded a few times. The rearrangement uses TRBV28 and TRBJ1-1; a weak D match, TRBD1 (6 bases). Deletions cut 8 bases from V and 4 bases from J, with 17 bases between. This CDR3 comprises 14 residues. Germline values: CDR1 MDHEN, CDR2 SYDVKM. CDR3 DNA sequence: TGTGCCAGCCACATGCTTGGGGGGGCCACTGAAGCTTTCTTT. Encoded protein: CASHMLGGATEAFF.

This clonotype was found a few times. The chain combines TRBV27 with TRBJ2-7; 7 positions match TRBD1. After removal of 5 bases from V and 6 bases from J, the junction contained 7 bases not matched to a gene. The germline V gene has CDR1 MNHEY and CDR2 SMNVEV (reference sequence). CDR3 size: 13 residues. In nucleotides, the CDR3 is TGTGCCAGCAGTATCCGACAGGGCACCGAGCAGTACTTC. The encoded protein is CASSIRQGTEQYF.